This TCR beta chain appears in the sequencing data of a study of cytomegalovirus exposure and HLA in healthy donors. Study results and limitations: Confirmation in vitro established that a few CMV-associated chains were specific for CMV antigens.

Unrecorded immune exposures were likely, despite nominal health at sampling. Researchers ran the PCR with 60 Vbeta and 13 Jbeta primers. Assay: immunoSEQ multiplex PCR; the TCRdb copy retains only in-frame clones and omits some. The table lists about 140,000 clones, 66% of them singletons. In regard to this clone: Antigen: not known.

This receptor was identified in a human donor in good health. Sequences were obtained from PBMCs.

CDR3 amino acids: CASSTNTGELFF. As DNA, the CDR3 is TGTGCCAGCAGCACAAACACCGGGGAGCTGTTTTTT. This chain links TRBV2 with TRBJ2-2; D is undetermined. Trimming left V 6 bases short and J 2 bases short, with 4 bases between. CDR1 is SNHLY, CDR2 FYNNEI, per germline. This CDR3 has 12 residues.